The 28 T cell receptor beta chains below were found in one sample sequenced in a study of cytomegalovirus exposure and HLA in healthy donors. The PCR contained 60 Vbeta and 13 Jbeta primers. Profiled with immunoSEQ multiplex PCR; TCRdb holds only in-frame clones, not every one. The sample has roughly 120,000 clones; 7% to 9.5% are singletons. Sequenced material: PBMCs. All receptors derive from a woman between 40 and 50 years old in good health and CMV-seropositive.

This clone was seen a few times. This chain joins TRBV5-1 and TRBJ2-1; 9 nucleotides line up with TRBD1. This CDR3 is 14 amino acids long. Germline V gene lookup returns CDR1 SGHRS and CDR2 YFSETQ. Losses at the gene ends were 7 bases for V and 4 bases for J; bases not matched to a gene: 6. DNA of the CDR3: TGCGCCAGCCCCCGGGACAGGGAATACAATGAGCAGTTCTTC. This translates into CASPRDREYNEQFF.

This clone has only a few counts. DNA of the CDR3: TGCAGCGTTGACGGGGACAGTTCCTACGAGCAGTACTTC. Encoded protein: CSVDGDSSYEQYF. The chain is built from TRBV29-1 and TRBJ2-7; 7 bases are a match to TRBD1. Germline trimming cut 3 bases from V and 1 base from J; bases unmatched to any gene: 3. The V gene's germline CDR1 is SQVTM and CDR2 ANQGSEA. This CDR3 comprises 13 residues.

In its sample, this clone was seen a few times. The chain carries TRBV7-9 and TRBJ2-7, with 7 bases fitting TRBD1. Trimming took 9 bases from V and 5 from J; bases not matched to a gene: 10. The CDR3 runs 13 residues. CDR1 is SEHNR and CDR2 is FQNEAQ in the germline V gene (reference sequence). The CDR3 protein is CASNLLDRDEQYF. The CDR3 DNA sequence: TGTGCCAGTAACCTTCTCGACAGGGACGAGCAGTACTTC.

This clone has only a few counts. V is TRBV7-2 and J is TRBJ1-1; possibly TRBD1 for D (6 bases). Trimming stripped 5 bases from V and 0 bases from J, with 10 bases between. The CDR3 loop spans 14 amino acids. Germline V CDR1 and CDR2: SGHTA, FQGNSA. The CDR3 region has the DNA TGTGCCAGCAGCAAGGACAGCATGAACACTGAAGCTTTCTTT. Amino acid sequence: CASSKDSMNTEAFF.

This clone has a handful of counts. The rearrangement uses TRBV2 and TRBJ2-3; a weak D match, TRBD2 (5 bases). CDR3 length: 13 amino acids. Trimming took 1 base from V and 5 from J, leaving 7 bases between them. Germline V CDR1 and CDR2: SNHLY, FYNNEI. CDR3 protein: CASSEGTRDTQYF. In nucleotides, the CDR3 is TGTGCCAGCAGTGAAGGCACTAGAGATACGCAGTATTTT.

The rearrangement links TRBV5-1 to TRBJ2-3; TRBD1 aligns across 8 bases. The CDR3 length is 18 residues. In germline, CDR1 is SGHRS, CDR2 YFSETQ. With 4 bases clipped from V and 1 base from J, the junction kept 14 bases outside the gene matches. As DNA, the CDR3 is TGCGCCAGCAGCCTATACAGGGGGGAAGCCCCTCGCACAGATACGCAGTATTTT. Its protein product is CASSLYRGEAPRTDTQYF.

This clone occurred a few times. The CDR3 loop reads CAWTRTNTGELFF. CDR3 bases: TGTGCCTGGACCAGAACGAACACCGGGGAGCTGTTTTTT. The chain is built from TRBV30 and TRBJ2-2; no firm D call. This CDR3 region has 13 residues. Germline V gene lookup returns CDR1 GTSNPN and CDR2 SVGIG (reference sequence). The germline V and J ends were trimmed by 4 bases and 0 bases, with 6 bases remaining between them.

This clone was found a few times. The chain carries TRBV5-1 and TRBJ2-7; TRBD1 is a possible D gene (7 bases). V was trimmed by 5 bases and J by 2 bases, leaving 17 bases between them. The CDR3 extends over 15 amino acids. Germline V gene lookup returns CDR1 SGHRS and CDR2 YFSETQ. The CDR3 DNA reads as TGCGCCAGCAGACAGCGACAGGGCGGGACCTACGAGCAGTACTTC. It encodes CASRQRQGGTYEQYF.

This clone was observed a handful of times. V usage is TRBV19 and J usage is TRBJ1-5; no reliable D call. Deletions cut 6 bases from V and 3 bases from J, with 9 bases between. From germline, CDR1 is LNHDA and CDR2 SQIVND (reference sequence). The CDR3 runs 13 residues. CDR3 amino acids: CASRTGFNQPQHF. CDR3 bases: TGTGCCAGTAGGACGGGGTTCAATCAGCCCCAGCATTTT.

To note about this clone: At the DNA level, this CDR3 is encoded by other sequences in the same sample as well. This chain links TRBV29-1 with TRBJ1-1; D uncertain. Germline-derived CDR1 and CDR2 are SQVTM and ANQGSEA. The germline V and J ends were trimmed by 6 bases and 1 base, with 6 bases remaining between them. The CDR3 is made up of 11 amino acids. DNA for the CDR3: TGCAGCGTAGCGAAGAACACTGAAGCTTTCTTT. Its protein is CSVAKNTEAFF.

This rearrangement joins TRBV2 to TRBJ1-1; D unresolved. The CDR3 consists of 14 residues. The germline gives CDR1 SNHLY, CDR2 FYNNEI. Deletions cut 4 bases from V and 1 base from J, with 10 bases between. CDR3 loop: CASSGEYSNTEAFF. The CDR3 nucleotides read TGTGCCAGCAGTGGTGAATACTCGAACACTGAAGCTTTCTTT.

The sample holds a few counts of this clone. As DNA, the CDR3 is TGCGCCAGCAGCCAAGATCGTCCAGGGTCCTATGGCTACACCTTC. Translating it yields CASSQDRPGSYGYTF. The chain joins TRBV4-1 to TRBJ1-2, with D tentatively TRBD1 (5 bases). From germline, CDR1 is MGHRA and CDR2 YSYEKL. Deletions cut 0 bases from V and 4 bases from J, with 12 bases between. The CDR3 length is 15 residues.

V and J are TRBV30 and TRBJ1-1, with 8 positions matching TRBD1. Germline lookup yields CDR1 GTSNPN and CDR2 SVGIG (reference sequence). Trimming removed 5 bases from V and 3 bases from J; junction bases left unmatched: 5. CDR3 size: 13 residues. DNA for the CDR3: TGTGCCTGGGGCAGGGGGCGAGACACTGAAGCTTTCTTT. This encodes CAWGRGRDTEAFF.

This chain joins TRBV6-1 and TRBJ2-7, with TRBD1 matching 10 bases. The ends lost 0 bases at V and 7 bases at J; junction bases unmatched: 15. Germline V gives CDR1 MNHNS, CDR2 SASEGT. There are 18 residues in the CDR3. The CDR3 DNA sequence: TGTGCCAGCAGTGAAGCGGGGGACAGGGGAAGGGCTTGGGAGGAGCAGTACTTC. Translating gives CASSEAGDRGRAWEEQYF.

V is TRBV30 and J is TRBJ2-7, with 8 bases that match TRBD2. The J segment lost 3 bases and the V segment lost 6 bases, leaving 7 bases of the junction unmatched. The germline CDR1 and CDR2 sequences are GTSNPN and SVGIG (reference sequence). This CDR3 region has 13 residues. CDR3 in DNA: TGTGCCTGTTTCTCGGGGGGGCTCTACGAGCAGTACTTC. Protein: CACFSGGLYEQYF.

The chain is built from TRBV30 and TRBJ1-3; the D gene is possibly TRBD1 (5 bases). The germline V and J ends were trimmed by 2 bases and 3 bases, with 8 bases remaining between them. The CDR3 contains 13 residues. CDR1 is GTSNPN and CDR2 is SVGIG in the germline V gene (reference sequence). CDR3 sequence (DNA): TGTGCCTGGAGTCTGGGGGGTGGAAACACCATATATTTT. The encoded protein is CAWSLGGGNTIYF.

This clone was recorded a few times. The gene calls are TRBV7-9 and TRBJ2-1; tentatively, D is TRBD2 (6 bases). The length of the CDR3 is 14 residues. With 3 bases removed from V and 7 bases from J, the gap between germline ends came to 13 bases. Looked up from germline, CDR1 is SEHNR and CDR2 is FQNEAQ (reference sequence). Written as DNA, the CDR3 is TGTGCCAGCAGCTTTGTGGGGGGAGAAAATGAGCAGTTCTTC. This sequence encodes CASSFVGGENEQFF. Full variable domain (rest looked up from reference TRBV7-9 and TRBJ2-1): DTGVSQNPRHKITKRGQNVTFRCDPISEHNRLYWYRQTLGQGPEFLTYFQNEAQLEKSRLLSDRFSAERPKGSFSTLEIQRTEQGDSAMYLCASSFVGGENEQFFGPGTRLTVL.

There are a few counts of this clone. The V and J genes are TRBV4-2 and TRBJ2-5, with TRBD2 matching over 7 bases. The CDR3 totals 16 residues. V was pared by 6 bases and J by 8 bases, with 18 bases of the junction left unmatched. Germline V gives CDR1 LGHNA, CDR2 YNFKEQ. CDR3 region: CASRPRISGAEETQYF. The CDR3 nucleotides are TGTGCCAGCAGACCCCGCATCAGCGGGGCGGAGGAAACCCAGTACTTC.

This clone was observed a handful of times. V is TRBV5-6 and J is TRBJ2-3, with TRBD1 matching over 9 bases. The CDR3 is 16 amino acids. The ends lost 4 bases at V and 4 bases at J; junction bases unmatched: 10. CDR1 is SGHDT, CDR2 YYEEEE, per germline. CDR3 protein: CASSPEGTGFPDTQYF. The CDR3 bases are TGTGCCAGCAGCCCGGAGGGGACAGGGTTCCCAGATACGCAGTATTTT. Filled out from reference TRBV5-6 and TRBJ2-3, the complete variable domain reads DAGVTQSPTHLIKTRGQQVTLRCSPKSGHDTVSWYQQALGQGPQFIFQYYEEEERQRGNFPDRFSGHQFPNYSSELNVNALLLGDSALYLCASSPEGTGFPDTQYFGPGTRLTVL.

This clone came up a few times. CDR3 nucleotides: TGTGCCAGCAGCTCGGTGGGGACAGGGAGAACCTACGAGCAGTACTTC. Protein product: CASSSVGTGRTYEQYF. The chain employs TRBV5-6 and TRBJ2-7; 9 positions match TRBD1. This CDR3 has 16 amino acids. J gave up 2 bases and V 3 bases, and 9 bases lay outside the gene matches. Germline V lookup: CDR1 SGHDT, CDR2 YYEEEE. Full variable domain (outside the CDR3, taken from reference TRBV5-6 and TRBJ2-7): DAGVTQSPTHLIKTRGQQVTLRCSPKSGHDTVSWYQQALGQGPQFIFQYYEEEERQRGNFPDRFSGHQFPNYSSELNVNALLLGDSALYLCASSSVGTGRTYEQYFGPGTRLTVT.

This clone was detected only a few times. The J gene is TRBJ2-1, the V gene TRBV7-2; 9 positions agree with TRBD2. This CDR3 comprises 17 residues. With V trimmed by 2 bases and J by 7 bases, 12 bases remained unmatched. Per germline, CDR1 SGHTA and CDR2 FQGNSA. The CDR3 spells CASSLYLGGGAINEQFF. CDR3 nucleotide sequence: TGTGCCAGCAGCTTATATCTAGGCGGGGGGGCAATAAATGAGCAGTTCTTC.

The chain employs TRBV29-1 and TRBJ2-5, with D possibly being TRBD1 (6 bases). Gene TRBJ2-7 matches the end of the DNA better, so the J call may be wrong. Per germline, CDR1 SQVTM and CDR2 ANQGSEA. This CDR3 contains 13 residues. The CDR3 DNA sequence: TGCAGCGTCGTACAGACAGGCCCAAACGAGCAGTACTTC. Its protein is CSVVQTGPNEQYF.

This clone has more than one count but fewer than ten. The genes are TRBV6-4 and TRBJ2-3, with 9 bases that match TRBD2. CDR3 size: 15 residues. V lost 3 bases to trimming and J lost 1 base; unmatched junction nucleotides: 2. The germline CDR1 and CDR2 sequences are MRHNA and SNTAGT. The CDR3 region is CASSEGGGGTDTQYF. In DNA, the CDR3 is TGTGCCAGCAGTGAAGGCGGGGGGGGCACAGATACGCAGTATTTT.

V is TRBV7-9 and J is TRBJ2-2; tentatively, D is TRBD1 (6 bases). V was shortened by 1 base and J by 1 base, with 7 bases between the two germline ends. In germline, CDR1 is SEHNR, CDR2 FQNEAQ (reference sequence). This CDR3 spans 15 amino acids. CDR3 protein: CASSLETGNTGELFF. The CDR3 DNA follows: TGTGCCAGCAGCTTAGAGACAGGGAACACCGGGGAGCTGTTTTTT.

The CDR3 coding sequence is TGTGCCAGCAGCCCGGACAGGACGAATGAAAAACTGTTTTTT. Protein sequence: CASSPDRTNEKLFF. The V call is TRBV7-2, the J call TRBJ1-4; TRBD1 aligns across 7 bases. This CDR3 spans 14 amino acids. After removal of 5 bases from V and 5 bases from J, the junction contained 5 bases not matched to a gene. Germline CDR1 reads SGHTA; CDR2 reads FQGNSA.

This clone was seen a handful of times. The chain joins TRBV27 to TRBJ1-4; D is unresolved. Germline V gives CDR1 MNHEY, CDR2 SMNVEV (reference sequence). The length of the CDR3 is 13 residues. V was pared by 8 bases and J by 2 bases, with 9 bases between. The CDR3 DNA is TGTGCCAGCGGGCCTGCGACTAATGAAAAACTGTTTTTT. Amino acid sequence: CASGPATNEKLFF.

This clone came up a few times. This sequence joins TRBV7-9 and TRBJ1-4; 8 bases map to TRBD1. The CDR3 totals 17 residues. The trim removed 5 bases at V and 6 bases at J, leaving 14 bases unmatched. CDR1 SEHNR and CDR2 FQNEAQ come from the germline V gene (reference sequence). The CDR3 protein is CASSIKGQGGVHEKLFF. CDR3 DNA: TGTGCCAGCAGCATCAAAGGACAGGGTGGGGTGCATGAAAAACTGTTTTTT.

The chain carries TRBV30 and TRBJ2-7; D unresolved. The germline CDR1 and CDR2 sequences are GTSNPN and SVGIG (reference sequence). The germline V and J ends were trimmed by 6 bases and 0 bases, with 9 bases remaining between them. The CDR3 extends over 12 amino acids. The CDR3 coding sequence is TGTGCCTGTCTAAGGAGCTCCTACGAGCAGTACTTC. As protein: CACLRSSYEQYF. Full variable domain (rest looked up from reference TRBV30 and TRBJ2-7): SQTIHQWPATLVQPVGSPLSLECTVEGTSNPNLYWYRQAAGRGLQLLFYSVGIGQISSEVPQNLSASRPQDRQFILSSKKLLLSDSGFYLCACLRSSYEQYFGPGTRLTVT.